What follows describes a single T cell receptor (beta chain). Method: immunoSEQ multiplex PCR; TCRdb's copy keeps in-frame clones and lacks some. The sample shows 450,000 to 600,000 clones, approximately 85% of them seen only once. V lost 3 bases and J lost 3, with 11 bases in between. This CDR3 region has 14 residues. Looked up from germline, CDR1 is MDHEN and CDR2 is SYDVKM. This entry is derived from a study of shared clonotypes between healthy human individuals. This rearrangement joins TRBV28 to TRBJ1-1; TRBD1 might be the D (5 bases). The clonotype originates from a woman between 35 and 50 years old in good health. Some clones in this sample may be carry-over from other donors' samples. The sequenced sample consisted of PBMCs. The CDR3 protein is CASSLRGAHTEAFF. Here the CDR3 DNA reads TGTGCCAGCAGTTTGAGAGGGGCCCACACTGAAGCTTTCTTT.